Listed here are 15 T cell receptor beta chains from one sample, sequenced in a study of T cells in Graves' hyperthyroidism and ophthalmopathy (dated by TCRdb to about 2019). The library was produced with multiplex PCR. The sequencer listed for this sample is Illumina HiSeq 2000. The TCR beta CDR3 regions were amplified from RNA transcripts. The TCR CDR3 was subjected to a first round of RT-PCR using the HTBI primer set and the Qiagen OneStep RT-PCR kit. TCRdb trimmed the raw reads at Q25, called clones with MiXCR and kept productive beta chains. Entries that share a CDR3 protein sequence are merged under the most common genes and DNA. The sample table holds roughly 300,000 distinct CDR3 sequences, of which 21% were seen once. Less than 65% of the sample lies in the top ten. The sample taken for sequencing was blood. The receptors were gathered from a woman in her forties or fifties with Graves' hyperthyroidism.

This clonotype was detected a few times. This chain joins TRBV5-5 and TRBJ2-2, with D perhaps given as TRBD1 or TRBD2 (5 bases each). V shed 6 bases and J shed 3 bases, with 12 bases lying between them. Per germline, CDR1 SGHKS and CDR2 YYEKEE (reference sequence). The CDR3 has 14 residues. The CDR3 loop reads CASTWGTDTGELFF. The CDR3 bases are TGTGCCAGCACTTGGGGGACGGACACCGGGGAGCTGTTTTTT.

This chain uses TRBV7-8 with TRBJ2-7; TRBD2 agrees at 14 bases. Germline V CDR1 and CDR2: SGHVS, FQNEAQ. J gave up 0 bases and V 5 bases, and 6 bases lay outside the gene matches. The CDR3 totals 17 residues. The chain's CDR3 is CASSPQGLAGVSYEQYF. The CDR3 bases are TGTGCCAGCAGCCCACAGGGACTAGCGGGGGTCTCCTACGAGCAGTACTTC.

This clonotype occurred many times. V is TRBV6-2 or TRBV6-3 and J is TRBJ2-3; D tentatively reads TRBD1 or TRBD2 (6 bases each). CDR1 MNHEY and CDR2 SVGEGT come from the germline V gene. CDR3 length equals 17 residues. The ends were cut back, 0 bases at V and 4 bases at J, with 17 bases in the middle. CDR3 sequence: CASSYSKSQGRPDTQYF. In DNA form, the CDR3 reads TGTGCCAGCAGTTACTCGAAGTCCCAGGGGAGGCCAGATACGCAGTATTTT.

In this sample, this clonotype turned up many times. This chain joins TRBV11-3 and TRBJ2-3; D unclear. Germline V gene sequence: CDR1 SGHNT, CDR2 YENEEA. This CDR3 comprises 10 residues. Trimming removed 6 bases from V and 3 bases from J, with 1 base in between. The CDR3 sequence: CASRTDTQYF. The CDR3 nucleotides are TGTGCCAGCAGAACAGATACGCAGTATTTT.

The genes are TRBV19 and TRBJ2-6; TRBD1 aligns across 7 bases. The V and J ends lost 7 bases and 0 bases, in that order; junction bases with no gene match: 9. This CDR3 is 17 amino acids long. CDR1 and CDR2 (germline): LNHDA, SQIVND (reference sequence). CDR3 in DNA: TGTGCCAGTAAGGGACAGCTGCGAAGCTCTGGGGCCAACGTCCTGACTTTC. Protein product: CASKGQLRSSGANVLTF.

This clonotype was seen ten or more times. The rearrangement links TRBV6-1 to TRBJ1-1; D uncertain. V lost 6 bases, J lost 1 base, and 15 bases lay in between. Germline values: CDR1 MNHNS, CDR2 SASEGT. The CDR3 is 15 residues long. CDR3 protein: CASSSTPGPNTEAFF. The CDR3 bases are TGTGCCAGCAGCTCCACCCCGGGCCCGAACACTGAAGCTTTCTTT.

This clonotype has more than one count but fewer than ten. The genes are TRBV7-6 and TRBJ2-1, with a tentative D call TRBD2 (5 bases). V lost 5 bases and J lost 7, with 12 bases in between. From germline, CDR1 is SGHVS and CDR2 FNYEAQ. The length of the CDR3 is 13 residues. The CDR3 DNA reads as TGTGCCAGCAGCCCCAGCGGCAGGAATGAGCAGTTCTTC. It translates to CASSPSGRNEQFF.

This clonotype was counted many times. This chain connects TRBV3-1 to TRBJ1-2; TRBD1 aligns across 12 bases. V shed 4 bases, J shed 2 bases, and the junction held 8 bases outside the gene matches. This CDR3 contains 17 residues. CDR1 is LGHDT, CDR2 YNNKEL, per germline (reference sequence). In DNA, the CDR3 is TGTGCCAGCAGCCGAAGAACCGGGACAGGGGGCAACTATGGCTACACCTTC. Its translation: CASSRRTGTGGNYGYTF. Using reference TRBV3-1 and TRBJ1-2 for the parts outside the CDR3, the full variable domain is DTAVSQTPKYLVTQMGNDKSIKCEQNLGHDTMYWYKQDSKKFLKIMFSYNNKELIINETVPNRFSPKSPDKAHLNLHINSLELGDSAVYFCASSRRTGTGGNYGYTFGSGTRLTVV.

J is TRBJ2-7 and V is TRBV11-3; D possibly corresponds to TRBD2 (5 bases). Trimming removed 5 bases at V and 0 bases at J, with 14 bases between. From germline, CDR1 is SGHNT and CDR2 YENEEA. There are 15 residues in the CDR3. Written as DNA, the CDR3 is TGTGCCAGCAGCGCCGAGTCCCGGGGCTCCTACGAGCAGTACTTC. Translation: CASSAESRGSYEQYF.

The table lists this clonotype with many counts. CDR3 sequence: CASRRDRGGGGYTF. The CDR3 DNA follows: TGTGCCAGCAGGAGGGACAGGGGAGGTGGTGGCTACACCTTC. The rearrangement uses TRBV27 and TRBJ1-2; 10 nucleotides line up with TRBD1. Germline assignment: CDR1 MNHEY and CDR2 SMNVEV (reference sequence). Unmatched junction bases numbered 8, after V lost 6 bases and J lost 7 bases. CDR3 length: 14 residues.

This clonotype has ten or more counts. The chain recombines TRBV24-1 with TRBJ2-7; D not resolved. Germline CDR1 reads KGHDR; CDR2 reads SFDVKD. Trimming removed 3 bases at V and 7 bases at J, with 9 bases between. This CDR3 has 12 residues. In nucleotides, the CDR3 is TGTGCCACCAGTGATGGGTTGGGTGAGCAGTACTTC. Translating it yields CATSDGLGEQYF.

In this sample, this clonotype turned up many times. The chain has TRBV2 and TRBJ2-7, with D unclear. Trimming removed 2 bases from V and 7 bases from J, with 6 bases in between. This CDR3 region has 11 residues. Germline V gene data show CDR1 as SNHLY and CDR2 as FYNNEI. CDR3 loop: CASSEFREQYF. CDR3 in DNA: TGTGCCAGCAGTGAATTTCGGGAGCAGTACTTC.

This clonotype was observed many times. The chain has TRBV3-1 and TRBJ2-1; 9 bases are a match to TRBD1. Germline V CDR1 and CDR2: LGHDT, YNNKEL (reference sequence). V shed 4 bases, J shed 5 bases, and the junction held 9 bases outside the gene matches. This CDR3 contains 16 residues. CDR3 amino acids: CASSRRTGVIDNEQFF. In nucleotides, the CDR3 is TGTGCCAGCAGCCGGAGGACAGGGGTAATCGACAATGAGCAGTTCTTC.

This clonotype was detected once. This chain's CDR3 is CASSLGEGPAGNTIYF. The CDR3 region has the DNA TGTGCCAGCAGCTTGGGGGAGGGCCCTGCTGGAAACACCATATATTTT. The chain recombines TRBV5-8 with TRBJ1-3, with D hard to call. There are 16 residues in the CDR3. Germline CDR1 reads SGHTS; CDR2 reads YDEGEE. The V and J ends lost 0 bases and 2 bases respectively, with 12 bases between them.

The chain employs TRBV6-1 and TRBJ1-4; D is possibly TRBD1 (5 bases). The CDR3 has 14 residues. Germline V CDR1 and CDR2: MNHNS, SASEGT. V was cut by 6 bases and J by 5 bases, with 13 bases left in between. The CDR3 nucleotides are TGTGCCAGCAGCCCCGGGTGGGGGAATGAAAAACTGTTTTTT. Translated, it gives CASSPGWGNEKLFF.